This T cell receptor beta chain emerged from a study of CXCR3-negative and CXCR3-positive naive CD8 T cells. Study results and caveats: When CXCR3-positive naive cells were set against CXCR3-negative naive cells, the former had more hydrophobic TRB CDR3s.

5' RACE with UMI labels generated the TRB cDNA libraries. After re-calling the 5' RACE reads, TCRdb lists one entry per CDR3 protein, DNA absent. The listing contains around 60,000 distinct CDR3 sequences. CDR3 size: 13 residues. Looked up from germline, CDR1 is SGDLS and CDR2 is YYNGEE. Of note for this clonotype: Antigen unknown.

The source of this sequence is a human donor in good health. Some clones in this sample may be carry-over from other donors' samples. The rearrangement links TRBV9 to TRBJ1-2; TCRdb indicates TRBD1, and absent DNA this call remains unverified. Input material: naive CXCR3+ CD8+ T cells from blood. Stated subset: CD45RO-CCR7+CD27+CD95- naive CD8+ T cells expressing CXCR3 (TNR3+). CDR3 region: CASSAPVSLGYTF.